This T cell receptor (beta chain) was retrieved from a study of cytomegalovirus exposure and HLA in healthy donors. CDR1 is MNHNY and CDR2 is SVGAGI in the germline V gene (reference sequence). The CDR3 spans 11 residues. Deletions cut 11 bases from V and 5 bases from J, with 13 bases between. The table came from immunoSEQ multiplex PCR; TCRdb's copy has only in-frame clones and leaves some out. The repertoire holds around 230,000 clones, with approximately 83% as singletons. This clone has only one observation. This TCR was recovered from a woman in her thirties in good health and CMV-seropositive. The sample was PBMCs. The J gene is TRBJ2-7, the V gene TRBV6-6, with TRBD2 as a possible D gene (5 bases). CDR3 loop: CAAGRKNEQYF. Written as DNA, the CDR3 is TGTGCCGCGGGCCGGAAAAACGAGCAGTACTTC.